Following are 14 T cell receptor beta chains from one sample sequenced in a study of T cell responses to AZD1222 COVID-19 vaccine. Using immunoSEQ multiplex PCR, the repertoire was profiled, and TCRdb retains in-frame clones only, with some absent. This table holds around 130,000 clones, roughly nine tenths found once. Specimen: peripheral blood, collected on day 0 of AZD1222 vaccination. The receptors derive from an adult in good health.

The rearrangement joins TRBV7-3 to TRBJ2-6; TRBD2 might be the D (5 bases). The V gene lost 4 bases and the J gene lost 8 bases, with 15 bases spanning the gap. The CDR3 extends over 15 amino acids. The V gene's germline CDR1 is SGHTA and CDR2 FQGTGA. CDR3 nucleotide sequence: TGTGCCAGCAGCTACCAAGCGGCCGGCACCAACGTCCTGACTTTC. It codes for CASSYQAAGTNVLTF.

This chain links TRBV9 with TRBJ2-5; no firm D call. V lost 0 bases and J lost 5, with 14 bases in between. Per the germline V gene, CDR1 is SGDLS and CDR2 is YYNGEE. This CDR3 region has 15 residues. The CDR3: CASSVAVGLFETQYF. CDR3 coding DNA: TGTGCCAGCAGCGTAGCAGTCGGTTTATTCGAGACCCAGTACTTC.

This chain links TRBV14 with TRBJ2-1; D is unclear. Germline CDR1 and CDR2: SGHDN and FVKESK. The CDR3 has 13 residues. The ends were cut back, 0 bases at V and 7 bases at J, with 7 bases in the middle. DNA for the CDR3: TGTGCCAGCAGCCAAGATCGAAGGAATGAGCAGTTCTTC. Protein sequence: CASSQDRRNEQFF.

This chain links TRBV3-1 (or the pseudogene TRBV3-2) with TRBJ1-1; D remains ambiguous. Trimming shortened V by 0 bases and J by 5 bases, and 10 bases separated the two germline ends. Germline CDR1 reads LGHDT; CDR2 reads YNNKEL (reference sequence). This CDR3 spans 14 amino acids. CDR3 coding DNA: TGTGCCAGCAGCCAAGATGAGTTACGTACTGAAGCTTTCTTT. This translates into CASSQDELRTEAFF.

This sequence joins TRBV19 and TRBJ1-2, with D perhaps matching TRBD1 (5 bases). Germline V gene data show CDR1 as LNHDA and CDR2 as SQIVND (reference sequence). V was trimmed by 3 bases and J by 4 bases, leaving 6 bases between them. CDR3 length: 12 amino acids. This CDR3 is CASSIQGYGYTF. CDR3 in DNA: TGTGCCAGTAGTATCCAGGGCTATGGCTACACCTTC.

The chain has TRBV4-3 and TRBJ2-3; 8 bases agree with TRBD1. The V segment lost 4 bases and the J segment 2 bases; nucleotides outside the gene matches: 5. This CDR3 is 15 amino acids long. Germline V gene sequence: CDR1 LGHNA, CDR2 YSLEER. CDR3 nucleotide sequence: TGCGCCAGCAGCCCGAGGACAGGGCCCACAGATACGCAGTATTTT. Its translation is CASSPRTGPTDTQYF.

This chain uses TRBV5-6 with TRBJ2-7, with D possibly called TRBD1 or TRBD2 (6 bases each). The CDR3 spans 15 residues. Germline-derived CDR1 and CDR2 are SGHDT and YYEEEE. With 3 bases removed from V and 0 bases from J, the gap between germline ends came to 13 bases. This chain's CDR3 is CASSSGRGRSYEQYF. In DNA, the CDR3 is TGTGCCAGCAGCTCGGGACGGGGGCGCTCCTACGAGCAGTACTTC.

Written as DNA, the CDR3 is TGTGCCAGTAGTATAGTACTGGGACTAGCAGGGGAGACCCAGTACTTC. Translating gives CASSIVLGLAGETQYF. The chain uses TRBV19 and TRBJ2-5, with 9 bases matching TRBD2. The germline CDR1 and CDR2 sequences are LNHDA and SQIVND (reference sequence). J lost 5 bases, V lost 1 base, and 8 bases had no gene match. There are 16 residues in the CDR3.

This clone was seen a handful of times. The chain recombines TRBV9 with TRBJ1-5; a possible D gene is TRBD1 (5 bases). Looked up from germline, CDR1 is SGDLS and CDR2 is YYNGEE. This CDR3 contains 16 residues. The germline V and J ends were trimmed by 4 bases and 1 base, with 15 bases remaining between them. The DNA of the CDR3 is TGTGCCAGCAGCCCCGAGGCGGGGGACAGCAATCAGCCCCAGCATTTT. It encodes CASSPEAGDSNQPQHF.

The V call is TRBV7-9, the J call TRBJ2-1, with a tentative D call TRBD2 (6 bases). V dropped 0 bases and J dropped 8 bases, with 14 bases sitting between them. The CDR3 covers 15 residues. Germline CDR1 reads SEHNR; CDR2 reads FQNEAQ (reference sequence). The CDR3 here is CASSLAGPAGYEQFF. DNA of the CDR3: TGTGCCAGCAGCTTAGCGGGCCCAGCGGGCTATGAGCAGTTCTTC.

The rearrangement links TRBV14 to TRBJ1-2, with no clear D. CDR1 and CDR2 from the germline V gene are SGHDN and FVKESK. The CDR3 totals 14 residues. Trimming shortened V by 0 bases and J by 4 bases, and 9 bases separated the two germline ends. The CDR3 sequence: CASSQEPGVYGYTF. In DNA form, the CDR3 reads TGTGCCAGCAGCCAAGAACCCGGGGTCTATGGCTACACCTTC.

This rearrangement joins TRBV24-1 to TRBJ2-5; TRBD2 matches 8 bases. Germline loops: CDR1 KGHDR, CDR2 SFDVKD. The CDR3 extends over 16 amino acids. V lost 7 bases and J lost 2; bases outside the gene matches: 11. This chain's CDR3 is CATSSSWGLEQETQYF. DNA of the CDR3: TGTGCCACCAGCTCATCTTGGGGACTAGAGCAAGAGACCCAGTACTTC.

This chain links TRBV25-1 with TRBJ1-2; D ambiguous. CDR1 is MGHDK, CDR2 SYGVNS, per germline. This CDR3 has 15 residues. V gave up 1 base and J gave up 4 bases, with 13 bases separating them. This CDR3 is CASSEWAVPGYGYTF. CDR3 nucleotides: TGTGCCAGCAGTGAATGGGCAGTTCCGGGCTATGGCTACACCTTC.

The chain is built from TRBV4-3 and TRBJ2-7; 8 bases line up with TRBD1. The CDR3 loop spans 14 amino acids. The J segment lost 3 bases and the V segment lost 3 bases, leaving 4 bases of the junction unmatched. Germline values: CDR1 LGHNA, CDR2 YSLEER. DNA for the CDR3: TGCGCCAGCAGCCAGGACGACAGGGGCTACGAGCAGTACTTC. Amino acid sequence: CASSQDDRGYEQYF.